This TCR beta chain was sequenced for a study of shared clonotypes between healthy human individuals. Study details: Per donor, CD8 memory used one plate, CD8 naive used two, CD4 memory used three and CD4 naive used three.

Authors' processing steps: Quality scores were absent from the junction-only immunoSEQ sequences, so filtering differed. Here immunoSEQ multiplex PCR was the method, and the copy in TCRdb shows in-frame clones only, minus some. The DNA gave D and trimming, while V, J and clone size come from that table. The sample records more than 2 million clones, more than 90% being singletons. V gave up 1 base and J gave up 6 bases, with 13 bases separating them. This CDR3 spans 14 amino acids. Germline CDR1 and CDR2: SEHNR and FQNEAQ (reference sequence). CD4+ cells underwent separation, giving CD45RA+ naive and CD45RA-negative memory subsets.

The chain links TRBV7-9 to TRBJ2-7; a possible D gene is TRBD2 (6 bases). The origin of this receptor is a man between 18 and 35 years old in good health. Material: naive CD4+ T cells sorted from blood. As for subset: CD45RA+ positively selected. DNA for the CDR3: TGTGCCAGCAGCTTAGATGGGCAGGGAGGCGAGCAGTACTTC. Its protein product is CASSLDGQGGEQYF.